In its sample, the clone carrying this T cell receptor beta chain is medium-sized. Antigen: not known. This entry belongs to a study of type 1 regulatory T cells. Across the study: This in vitro CD4 product, T-allo10, is enriched for Tr1 cells and alloantigen-specific. Study-level points and caveats: Type 1 regulatory T cells had a more restricted TCR repertoire than non-type 1 regulatory T cells.

CDR3 length equals 19 residues. J was trimmed by 4 bases and V by 7 bases; bases with no gene match: 16. CDR1 and CDR2 (germline): SGHNT, YENEEA. In TCRdb, the reads were re-called with MiXCR into one record per CDR3 protein. The sample holds roughly 5,000 distinct CDR3 sequences, 26% seen once. This clonotype was sampled from a human donor in good health. The rearrangement links TRBV11-3 to TRBJ2-2; 12 positions match TRBD2. Material: cultured type 1 regulatory T (Tr1) cells, either the whole culture or a sorted fraction (not recorded which). The chain's CDR3 is CASTPRGASGGVSTGELFF. The CDR3, as DNA: TGTGCCAGCACCCCCCGCGGGGCTAGCGGGGGGGTGAGCACCGGGGAGCTGTTTTTT.